A selection of T cell receptor beta chains follows, all from one sample in a study of Graves' ophthalmopathy and Graves' hyperthyroidism. TCRdb reanalysed the multiplex PCR reads using MiXCR and keeps one entry per CDR3 protein. Of roughly 300,000 distinct CDR3 sequences listed, 17% are singletons. Sequencing was carried out using peripheral blood. The origin of the receptors is an adult man with Graves' ophthalmopathy. Both conserved end residues are part of each CDR3. D genes are given only for firm matches. Size tells how often a clone was seen (once, few, many) or the class of an expanded clone, and some rows leave it out.

TRBV3-1	many	TRBJ1-5	-	TGTGCCAGCAGCCAAGGTACCGGACAGCCCCAGCATTTT	CASSQGTGQPQHF
TRBV5-1	-	TRBJ1-2	-	TGCGCCAGCAGCTTGGCAGACGGGAGCTATGGCTACACCTTC	CASSLADGSYGYTF
TRBV10-2	many	TRBJ2-5	-	TGCGCCAGCAGTGAGAGGTCCCAGACCCAGTACTTC	CASSERSQTQYF
TRBV11-2	many	TRBJ1-3	-	TGTGCCAGCAGCCCTGACAGGCTCTCTGGAAACACCATATATTTT	CASSPDRLSGNTIYF
TRBV10-2	many	TRBJ2-5	-	TGCGCCAGCAGGCACACAGGGACGGGGGAGACCCAGTACTTC	CASRHTGTGETQYF
TRBV30	many	TRBJ1-1	-	TGTGCCTGCTCGGCAGGCACTGAAGCTTTCTTT	CACSAGTEAFF
TRBV20-1	many	TRBJ2-7	-	TGCAGTGCTAGAGATGGACAGCCGTTAGTCTGCTACGAGCAGTACTTC	CSARDGQPLVCYEQYF
TRBV19	many	TRBJ1-2	TRBD1	TGTGCCAGTAGGACAATGACAGGGAGCTGGCATAATGGCTACACCTTC	CASRTMTGSWHNGYTF
TRBV12-5	-	TRBJ2-7	TRBD1	TGTGCTAGTGGTACAGGGGGTGGGCTCTACGAGCAGTACTTC	CASGTGGGLYEQYF
TRBV20-1	many	TRBJ1-6	-	TGCAGTGCTAAAGGTGCGGCCTATTCACCCCTCCACTTT	CSAKGAAYSPLHF
TRBV6-1	-	TRBJ2-7	-	TGTGCCAGCAGTGAAGGTTGGGGGATTGGTTCCGAGCAGTACTTC	CASSEGWGIGSEQYF
TRBV29-1	many	TRBJ1-1	-	TGCAGCGTTGAGTCCAAAGGGGGAGTGAACACTGAAGCTTTCTTT	CSVESKGGVNTEAFF
TRBV18	many	TRBJ1-1	-	TGTGCCAGCTCACCACGCGAGGGTGGGAACACTGAAGCTTTCTTT	CASSPREGGNTEAFF
TRBV12-3/TRBV12-4	many	TRBJ1-1	-	TGTGCCAGCAGCCTGGACAAAAACTATGAAGCTTTCTTT	CASSLDKNYEAFF
TRBV7-8	many	TRBJ2-2	-	TGTGCCCTCAGAAGGGCGCAAACCGGGGAGCTGTTTTTT	CALRRAQTGELFF
TRBV10-3	many	TRBJ1-3	-	TGTGCCATCAGGGGCTACAGGGTCGCTGGAAACACCATATATTTT	CAIRGYRVAGNTIYF
TRBV7-8	many	TRBJ2-5	-	TGTGCCAGCAGCCGACGGACGGCTCAGGGAGAGACCCAGTACTTC	CASSRRTAQGETQYF
TRBV2	many	TRBJ2-2	TRBD2	TGTGCCAGCAGTGATCCTAGCGGGAGTGTGACCGGGGAGCTGTTTTTT	CASSDPSGSVTGELFF
TRBV3-1	-	TRBJ2-7	-	TGTGCCAGCAGCCGGGCCCTACGCTCAACCTACGAGCAGTACTTC	CASSRALRSTYEQYF
TRBV7-2	many	TRBJ1-5	-	TGTGCCAGCAGCTTGCAGGGTGGCAATCAGCCCCAGCATTTT	CASSLQGGNQPQHF
TRBV7-9	many	TRBJ1-5	-	TGTGCCAGCAGCTTATCCATACTAAATCAGCCCCAGCATTTT	CASSLSILNQPQHF
TRBV7-3	many	TRBJ2-7	-	TGTGCCAGCAGCTTATCGGCGGGGAGCCACGAGCAGTACTTC	CASSLSAGSHEQYF
TRBV29-1	many	TRBJ2-7	TRBD1	TGCAGCGTTGCAGGGACAGGGGCCTACGAGCAGTACTTC	CSVAGTGAYEQYF
TRBV7-3	-	TRBJ2-2	TRBD1	TGTGCCAGCAGCCCGAATAGGGGGCATAGTAACACCGGGGAGCTGTTTTTT	CASSPNRGHSNTGELFF
TRBV11-2	many	TRBJ1-6	-	TGTGCCAGCAGCTTCGGCCGGGGCTCAAATTCACCCCTCCACTTT	CASSFGRGSNSPLHF
TRBV7-3	many	TRBJ1-1	-	TGTGCCAGCAGCTCTATTGGTGGGAACACTGAAGCTTTCTTT	CASSSIGGNTEAFF
TRBV28	-	TRBJ2-7	-	TGTGCCAGCAGTCTGAATGGGGGAGTCGAGCAGTACTTC	CASSLNGGVEQYF
TRBV12-3/TRBV12-4	many	TRBJ2-2	-	TGTGCCAGCAGTCCCGGGACCTCTCGCGGGGAGCTGTTTTTT	CASSPGTSRGELFF
TRBV14	many	TRBJ2-4	-	TGTGCCAGCAGCCGGCAGGGTAGTTACGGCATTCAGTACTTC	CASSRQGSYGIQYF
TRBV12-3/TRBV12-4	many	TRBJ1-1	-	TGTGCCAGCAGTTTATGGAACACTGAAGCTTTCTTT	CASSLWNTEAFF
TRBV2	few	TRBJ1-6	-	TGTGCCAGCAGTGTTGAGACAGCTTCACCCCTCCACTTT	CASSVETASPLHF
TRBV11-2	many	TRBJ2-7	TRBD2	TGTGCCAGCAGCTTGAACAGAGGACTAGCGGGATCTTACGAGCAGTACTTC	CASSLNRGLAGSYEQYF
TRBV5-1	many	TRBJ1-1	TRBD1	TGCGCCAGCAGACCTATACAGGGGGGCGACACTGAAGCTTTCTTT	CASRPIQGGDTEAFF
TRBV12-3/TRBV12-4	many	TRBJ1-5	TRBD1	TGTGCCAGCAGTTTAGAGACAGGGCATCAGCCCCAGCATTTT	CASSLETGHQPQHF
TRBV25-1	many	TRBJ1-1	TRBD1	TGTGCCAGCTGGGGAGGACAGGGGGCGATAACTTTCTTT	CASWGGQGAITFF
TRBV12-3/TRBV12-4	-	TRBJ1-1	TRBD1	TGTGCCAGCAGTTCCGACAGGGTCCGGACTGAAGCTTTCTTT	CASSSDRVRTEAFF